The 26 T cell receptor beta chains reported below all come from one sample, sequenced in a study of shared clonotypes between healthy human individuals. Generated by immunoSEQ multiplex PCR, the TCRdb table keeps only in-frame clones and is missing some. This sample has millions of clones; roughly 96% occur once, and the top ten carry 0.1% to 0.15%. The sample taken for sequencing was naive CD4+ T cells sorted from blood. Subset indicated: CD45RA+ positively selected. These receptor sequences come from a man aged 18 to 29 in good health.

This rearrangement joins TRBV6-1 to TRBJ1-2, with D possibly TRBD1 on 5 matching bases. CDR1 is MNHNS and CDR2 is SASEGT in the germline V gene. The germline V and J ends were trimmed by 0 bases and 0 bases, with 11 bases remaining between them. CDR3 size: 16 residues. DNA of the CDR3: TGTGCCAGCAGTGAAGCCGGGACGCTAGCTAACTATGGCTACACCTTC. This gives the protein CASSEAGTLANYGYTF.

The chain couples TRBV9 to TRBJ1-6, with TRBD1 as a possible D gene (6 bases). V gave up 0 bases and J gave up 13 bases, with 11 bases separating them. CDR1 is SGDLS and CDR2 is YYNGEE in the germline V gene. This CDR3 contains 13 residues. Here the CDR3 reads CASSVAPGVPLHF. In DNA, the CDR3 is TGTGCCAGCAGCGTAGCCCCAGGGGTCCCCCTCCACTTT.

This chain links TRBV27 with TRBJ1-2; D is possibly TRBD1 (5 bases). CDR3 length: 17 residues. From germline, CDR1 is MNHEY and CDR2 SMNVEV (reference sequence). Trimming stripped 5 bases from V and 1 base from J, with 20 bases between. The CDR3 spells CASSRIAAGGGNYGYTF. For the CDR3, the DNA is TGTGCCAGCAGTCGAATCGCCGCTGGGGGAGGTAACTATGGCTACACCTTC.

The V and J genes are TRBV5-1 and TRBJ2-2; 9 nucleotides match TRBD1. This CDR3 has 14 residues. Unmatched junction bases numbered 6, after V lost 5 bases and J lost 7 bases. Germline V gene lookup returns CDR1 SGHRS and CDR2 YFSETQ. CDR3 loop: CASRGQGLNGELFF. Here the CDR3 DNA reads TGCGCCAGCAGGGGACAGGGATTGAACGGGGAGCTGTTTTTT. Full variable domain (remainder filled in from reference TRBV5-1 and TRBJ2-2): KAGVTQTPRYLIKTRGQQVTLSCSPISGHRSVSWYQQTPGQGLQFLFEYFSETQRNKGNFPGRFSGRQFSNSRSEMNVSTLELGDSALYLCASRGQGLNGELFFGEGSRLTVL.

V is TRBV6-6 and J is TRBJ1-2; TRBD1 is a possible D gene (5 bases). CDR1 MNHNY and CDR2 SVGAGI come from the germline V gene (reference sequence). V lost 5 bases, J lost 13 bases, and 20 bases lay in between. The CDR3 runs 13 residues. The CDR3 is CASSNRDGVTSTF. CDR3 bases: TGTGCCAGCAGTAACCGGGACGGCGTAACGAGCACCTTC.

This sequence joins TRBV2 and TRBJ2-1, with 8 bases identical to TRBD1. The CDR3 consists of 12 residues. CDR1 SNHLY and CDR2 FYNNEI come from the germline V gene. Trimming removed 3 bases from V and 9 bases from J; junction bases left unmatched: 1. The CDR3 here is CASSDDRGEQFF. The DNA of the CDR3 is TGTGCCAGCAGTGACGACAGGGGTGAGCAGTTCTTC. Together with reference TRBV2 and TRBJ2-1, the CDR3 gives the full variable domain: EPEVTQTPSHQVTQMGQEVILRCVPISNHLYFYWYRQILGQKVEFLVSFYNNEISEKSEIFDDQFSVERPDGSNFTLKIRSTKLEDSAMYFCASSDDRGEQFFGPGTRLTVL.

J is TRBJ2-3 and V is TRBV7-2; D perhaps matches TRBD1 (7 bases). The CDR3 covers 12 residues. The V gene lost 5 bases and the J gene lost 11 bases, with 14 bases spanning the gap. Germline loops: CDR1 SGHTA, CDR2 FQGNSA. CDR3 protein: CASSPAGQRQYF. CDR3 in DNA: TGTGCCAGCAGCCCGGCGGGACAGAGGCAGTATTTT. Using reference TRBV7-2 and TRBJ2-3 for the parts outside the CDR3, the full variable domain is GAGVSQSPSNKVTEKGKDVELRCDPISGHTALYWYRQSLGQGLEFLIYFQGNSAPDKSGLPSDRFSAERTGGSVSTLTIQRTQQEDSAVYLCASSPAGQRQYFGPGTRLTVL.

This clone was observed once. The CDR3, as DNA: TGTGCCAGCAGTTTGCGGCGGGAGCAGCCCCAGCATTTT. Protein: CASSLRREQPQHF. The chain couples TRBV28 to TRBJ1-5; D is uncertain. This CDR3 spans 13 amino acids. Germline V gene data show CDR1 as MDHEN and CDR2 as SYDVKM. The V gene lost 3 bases and the J gene lost 7 bases, with 10 bases spanning the gap.

A single count supports this clone. The gene calls are TRBV5-1 and TRBJ1-3; 8 bases line up with TRBD1. CDR1 and CDR2 (germline): SGHRS, YFSETQ. The CDR3 has 16 amino acids. V dropped 0 bases and J dropped 4; count of bases not matched to a gene: 6. CDR3 DNA sequence: TGCGCCAGCAGCTTGGCGACAGGGGTCCCAGGAAACACCATATATTTT. As protein: CASSLATGVPGNTIYF.

The chain joins TRBV5-4 to TRBJ2-5, with D unresolved. Trimming left V 2 bases short and J 2 bases short, with 13 bases between. Germline CDR1 SGHNT, CDR2 YYREEE (reference sequence). The CDR3 loop spans 15 amino acids. CDR3 amino acids: CASSLVPLGQETQYF. DNA of the CDR3: TGTGCCAGCAGCTTAGTACCCCTAGGGCAAGAGACCCAGTACTTC.

In regard to this clone: The junction and the germline gene differ at one end; a read error may be behind it. The genes are TRBV7-7 and TRBJ2-1; 7 bases are shared with TRBD1. The CDR3 has 15 residues. Germline V lookup: CDR1 SSHAT, CDR2 FNYEAQ (reference sequence). The CDR3 protein is CASSVTGTSYNEQFF. DNA for the CDR3: TGTGCTAGCAGCGTGACAGGGACCTCCTACAATGAGCAGTTCTTC.

The rearrangement uses TRBV9 and TRBJ1-1, with 7 bases fitting TRBD1. This CDR3 has 18 residues. The junction had 17 bases not matched to a gene; V was cut back by 0 bases and J by 6 bases. The germline V gene has CDR1 SGDLS and CDR2 YYNGEE. CDR3 protein: CASSVGPQPGQGESEAFF. CDR3 nucleotide sequence: TGTGCCAGCAGCGTAGGCCCGCAACCGGGGCAGGGGGAATCTGAAGCTTTCTTT.

A single count supports this clone. CDR3: CASSLIRGAEAFF. The CDR3 DNA reads as TGTGCCAGCAGCTTAATACGGGGCGCTGAAGCTTTCTTT. The chain joins TRBV11-2 to TRBJ1-1; perhaps TRBD1 as D (5 bases). Trimming stripped 2 bases from V and 6 bases from J, with 10 bases between. The CDR3 extends over 13 amino acids. Germline CDR1 SGHAT, CDR2 FQNNGV. Full variable domain (outside the CDR3, taken from reference TRBV11-2 and TRBJ1-1): EAGVAQSPRYKIIEKRQSVAFWCNPISGHATLYWYQQILGQGPKLLIQFQNNGVVDDSQLPKDRFSAERLKGVDSTLKIQPAKLEDSAVYLCASSLIRGAEAFFGQGTRLTVV.

The chain couples TRBV4-1 to TRBJ2-5, with D unclear. The ends were cut back, 3 bases at V and 5 bases at J, with 13 bases in the middle. This CDR3 comprises 14 residues. The V gene's germline CDR1 is MGHRA and CDR2 YSYEKL. Written as DNA, the CDR3 is TGCGCCAGCAGCCACGGCCGGTCAGGCGAGACCCAGTACTTC. Its translation is CASSHGRSGETQYF.

Notes on this clone: This may stem from a read error, because a much larger clone lies one nucleotide away. Other DNA sequences from this sample encode an identical CDR3 as well. The chain carries TRBV11-2 and TRBJ2-3, with a weak D call TRBD2 (5 bases). CDR1 is SGHAT, CDR2 FQNNGV, per germline. This CDR3 is 14 amino acids long. Trimming stripped 1 base from V and 0 bases from J, with 5 bases between. The CDR3 sequence is CASSLAGSTDTQYF. The CDR3 nucleotides are TGTGCCAGCAGCTTAGCGGGGAGCACAGATACGCAGTATTTT.

This clone showed up just once. The chain carries TRBV28 and TRBJ2-7; D is undetermined. Germline values: CDR1 MDHEN, CDR2 SYDVKM. The CDR3 extends over 11 amino acids. Trimming took off 6 bases at V and 6 bases at J, with 9 bases between the two ends. The CDR3 DNA sequence: TGTGCCAGCAGAATGACGGGCGAGCAGTACTTC. This sequence encodes CASRMTGEQYF.

The V gene is TRBV19, the J gene TRBJ1-2; D remains unclear. Trimming removed 4 bases at V and 4 bases at J, with 19 bases between. This CDR3 is built from 16 residues. The germline gives CDR1 LNHDA, CDR2 SQIVND (reference sequence). CDR3 bases: TGTGCCAGTAGTAATGGCCCCCAGGTCTCAAGCTATGGCTACACCTTC. Its protein product is CASSNGPQVSSYGYTF.

The chain employs TRBV7-2 and TRBJ2-7; perhaps TRBD1 as D (6 bases). The germline gives CDR1 SGHTA, CDR2 FQGNSA. The V end was cut by 4 bases, the J end by 3 bases, with 16 bases between. The CDR3 sequence is 15 residues long. The DNA of the CDR3 is TGTGCCAGCAGCTCGCAGGGGTACAGGGACTACGAGCAGTACTTC. It is translated as CASSSQGYRDYEQYF.

V and J are TRBV6-1 and TRBJ2-2; TRBD1 aligns across 8 bases. Germline V gene sequence: CDR1 MNHNS, CDR2 SASEGT. Losses at the gene ends were 11 bases for V and 0 bases for J; bases not matched to a gene: 5. CDR3 size: 14 residues. CDR3 coding DNA: TGTGCCGGCCGGACAGGGCCGAACACCGGGGAGCTGTTTTTT. Translation gives CAGRTGPNTGELFF.

The J gene is TRBJ2-1, the V gene TRBV10-3; the match to TRBD2 covers 13 bases. The CDR3 has 15 amino acids. Germline V gives CDR1 ENHRY, CDR2 SYGVKD. The ends lost 2 bases at V and 6 bases at J; junction bases unmatched: 1. CDR3 sequence (DNA): TGTGCCATCAGTGAGGGACTAGCGGGAGCCAATGAGCAGTTCTTC. It codes for CAISEGLAGANEQFF.

V gene TRBV28 combines with J gene TRBJ1-4; no firm D call. V lost 5 bases and J lost 7, with 11 bases in between. This CDR3 contains 13 residues. Per germline, CDR1 MDHEN and CDR2 SYDVKM. In DNA, the CDR3 is TGTGCCAGCAGTAGAACAAGTTTTGAAAAACTGTTTTTT. Residues: CASSRTSFEKLFF. Looking up the rest from reference TRBV28 and TRBJ1-4 gives the full variable domain: DVKVTQSSRYLVKRTGEKVFLECVQDMDHENMFWYRQDPGLGLRLIYFSYDVKMKEKGDIPEGYSVSREKKERFSLILESASTNQTSMYLCASSRTSFEKLFFGSGTQLSVL.

The genes are TRBV11-2 and TRBJ1-4; D ambiguous. The V gene lost 1 base and the J gene lost 4 bases, with 7 bases spanning the gap. The germline CDR1 and CDR2 sequences are SGHAT and FQNNGV. The CDR3 runs 14 residues. The CDR3 is CASSLAGINEKLFF. CDR3 sequence (DNA): TGTGCCAGCAGCTTAGCGGGGATTAATGAAAAACTGTTTTTT.

The chain uses TRBV7-2 and TRBJ2-1; TRBD2 might be the D (5 bases). V was trimmed by 1 base and J by 7 bases, leaving 11 bases between them. The CDR3 is made up of 14 amino acids. Germline V CDR1 and CDR2: SGHTA, FQGNSA. In DNA, the CDR3 is TGTGCCAGCAGCTTAGGAGGGAGTTGGAATGAGCAGTTCTTC. Protein product: CASSLGGSWNEQFF.

V gene TRBV5-1 combines with J gene TRBJ1-6; D is ambiguous. The CDR3 extends over 15 amino acids. The V and J ends lost 0 bases and 5 bases respectively, with 9 bases between them. The germline V gene encodes CDR1 SGHRS and CDR2 YFSETQ. In DNA form, the CDR3 reads TGCGCCAGCAGCTTGGAGGGTCCCCATAATTCACCCCTCCACTTT. Protein: CASSLEGPHNSPLHF.

Worth noting for this clone: Other DNA sequences within the sample encode an identical CDR3. The chain links TRBV18 to TRBJ1-1, with D possibly TRBD1 on 5 matching bases. Germline lookup yields CDR1 KGHSH and CDR2 LQKENI. V gave up 0 bases and J gave up 8 bases, with 7 bases separating them. There are 12 residues in the CDR3. Here the CDR3 reads CASSPPGGEAFF. The CDR3, as DNA: TGTGCCAGCTCACCACCCGGGGGGGAAGCTTTCTTT.

The genes are TRBV7-9 and TRBJ1-4; perhaps TRBD1 as D (5 bases). CDR1 SEHNR and CDR2 FQNEAQ come from the germline V gene (reference sequence). V dropped 5 bases and J dropped 6 bases, with 13 bases sitting between them. The CDR3 totals 14 residues. The DNA of the CDR3 is TGTGCCAGCAGCCTCGGGACGGCTGATGAAAAACTGTTTTTT. This encodes CASSLGTADEKLFF. The full variable domain, with the rest looked up from reference TRBV7-9 and TRBJ1-4, is DTGVSQNPRHKITKRGQNVTFRCDPISEHNRLYWYRQTLGQGPEFLTYFQNEAQLEKSRLLSDRFSAERPKGSFSTLEIQRTEQGDSAMYLCASSLGTADEKLFFGSGTQLSVL.